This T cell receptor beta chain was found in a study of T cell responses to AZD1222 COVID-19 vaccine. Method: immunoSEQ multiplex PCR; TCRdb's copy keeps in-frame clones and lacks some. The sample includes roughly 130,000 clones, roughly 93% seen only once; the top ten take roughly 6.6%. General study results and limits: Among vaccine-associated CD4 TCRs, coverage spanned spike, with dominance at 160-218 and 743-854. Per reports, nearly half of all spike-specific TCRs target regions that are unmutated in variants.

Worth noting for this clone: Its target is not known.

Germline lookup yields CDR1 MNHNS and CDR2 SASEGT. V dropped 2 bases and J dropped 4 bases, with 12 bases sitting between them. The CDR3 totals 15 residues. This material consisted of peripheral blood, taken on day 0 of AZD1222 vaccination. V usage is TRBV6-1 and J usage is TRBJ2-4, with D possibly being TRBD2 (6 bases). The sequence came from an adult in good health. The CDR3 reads CASSERGSGKNIQYF. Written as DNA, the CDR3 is TGTGCCAGCAGTGAACGGGGTAGCGGTAAAAACATTCAGTACTTC.